Shown below are 6 T cell receptor beta chains from a single sample sequenced in a study of Ad26.COV2.S vaccination and SARS-CoV-2 variants (dated by TCRdb to the early 2020s). Library prep was done by the immunoSEQ multiplex PCR assay. TCRdb mirrors the immuneACCESS table, restricted to in-frame sequences. Some clones are absent from its copies; in checked studies, under half trace to an unresolved V gene, and the reason for the others is unknown. The sample has around 450,000 clones on record, roughly 89% of them singletons. About 2.4% of the sample lies in the top ten. This specimen's treatment or condition label, per the study, means: some 19 received Ad26.COV2.S at low or high dose, single or two shots; 5 received placebo; per-sample allocation not given. For vaccine and placebo recipients, the sequenced repertoires came from samples collected on day 63 after the first injection. The source material was peripheral blood, sampled in a trial of Ad26.COV2.S vaccine versus placebo. The receptors shown here come from a person between 18 and 60 years old who received the Ad26.COV2.S COVID-19 vaccine or a placebo.

The chain employs TRBV7-2 and TRBJ1-6; 10 bases are shared with TRBD1. The V segment lost 5 bases and the J segment 7 bases; nucleotides outside the gene matches: 8. Germline CDR1 SGHTA, CDR2 FQGNSA. This CDR3 is built from 16 residues. CDR3 in amino acids: CASSHPGQGTNSPLHF. CDR3 coding DNA: TGTGCCAGCAGCCATCCGGGACAGGGGACGAATTCACCCCTCCACTTT.

The gene calls are TRBV5-6 and TRBJ1-2; no definite D call. V was cut by 6 bases and J by 8 bases, with 23 bases left in between. CDR1 is SGHDT and CDR2 is YYEEEE in the germline V gene. This CDR3 is 15 amino acids long. The CDR3 region is CASTITGGPMEGYTF. The CDR3 region has the DNA TGTGCCAGCACCATTACCGGCGGCCCCATGGAGGGCTACACCTTC.

This clone has only one observation. Other DNA sequences in this sample translate to the same CDR3. This rearrangement joins TRBV7-3 to TRBJ2-1, with 7 positions matching TRBD2. In germline, CDR1 is SGHTA, CDR2 FQGTGA. The CDR3 contains 15 residues. J gave up 0 bases and V 1 base, and 0 bases lay outside the gene matches. Here the CDR3 DNA reads TGTGCCAGCAGCTTAAGCGGGAGCTCCTACAATGAGCAGTTCTTC. Translation: CASSLSGSSYNEQFF.

This clone was counted a few times. The V and J genes are TRBV15 and TRBJ1-6; D call uncertain. CDR3 length: 15 residues. Trimming removed 0 bases at V and 0 bases at J, with 3 bases between. Germline lookup yields CDR1 LNHNV and CDR2 YYDKDF (reference sequence). CDR3 sequence: CATSRDLSYNSPLHF. The CDR3 nucleotides read TGTGCCACCAGCAGAGATCTCTCCTATAATTCACCCCTCCACTTT.

The chain's CDR3 is CASSTRGLADVRNEQFF. The CDR3, as DNA: TGCGCCAGCAGCACCCGCGGCCTAGCGGACGTACGCAATGAGCAGTTCTTC. The rearrangement joins TRBV5-1 to TRBJ2-1, with TRBD2 identical over 7 bases. Trimming removed 4 bases from V and 6 bases from J; junction bases left unmatched: 16. The CDR3 runs 17 residues. Germline V lookup: CDR1 SGHRS, CDR2 YFSETQ.

The chain couples TRBV2 to TRBJ1-1, with 8 bases identical to TRBD1. CDR3 length: 13 residues. Germline assignment: CDR1 SNHLY and CDR2 FYNNEI. The junction had 7 bases not matched to a gene; V was cut back by 6 bases and J by 7 bases. The CDR3 is CASRSTGEGEAFF. CDR3 coding DNA: TGTGCCAGCAGATCGACAGGGGAAGGTGAAGCTTTCTTT.